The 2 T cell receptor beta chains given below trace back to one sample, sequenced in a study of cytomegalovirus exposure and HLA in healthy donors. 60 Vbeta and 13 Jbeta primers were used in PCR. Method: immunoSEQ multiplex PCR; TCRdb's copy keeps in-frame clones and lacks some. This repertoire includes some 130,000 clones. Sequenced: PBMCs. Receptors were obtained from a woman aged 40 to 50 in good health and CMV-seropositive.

The chain's CDR3 is CASSHGTGQSYEQYF. As DNA, the CDR3 is TGCGCCAGCAGCCATGGAACAGGACAGTCCTACGAGCAGTACTTC. The chain links TRBV4-3 to TRBJ2-5, with D tentatively TRBD1 (6 bases). Near its end, the DNA agrees better with TRBJ2-7, so the J call may be wrong. Germline V gives CDR1 LGHNA, CDR2 YSLEER. CDR3 length: 15 amino acids.

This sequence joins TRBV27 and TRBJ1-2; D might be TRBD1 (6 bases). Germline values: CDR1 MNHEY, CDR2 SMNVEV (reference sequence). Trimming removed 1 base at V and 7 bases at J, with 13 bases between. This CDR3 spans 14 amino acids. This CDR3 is CASSLFARGLGYTF. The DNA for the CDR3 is TGTGCCAGCAGTTTATTCGCCAGGGGTCTTGGCTACACCTTC.